This T cell receptor beta chain is drawn from a study of identical twins. Study-wide results and caveats: Models predicted too little out-of-frame TCR alpha sharing in monozygotic twins.

CDR1 and CDR2 (germline): SQVTM, ANQGSEA. The CDR3 contains 16 residues. Deletions cut 1 base from V and 1 base from J, with 14 bases between. MiXCR, run by TCRdb on the 5' RACE reads, gives a single entry per CDR3 protein. The sample comprises 600,000 to 800,000 distinct CDR3 sequences, around 20% of which are singletons, and approximately 4.5% rests with the top ten. There are a few counts of this clonotype. Its matching antigen is unknown. The same data also contributed to another study, on T cells expressing NK-cell markers. That work adds: HCMV seropositivity characterized most of the eight sequenced donors, and seronegativity one.

The chain carries TRBV29-1 and TRBJ2-1; D gene uncertain. The source of this sequence is a woman aged 18-30 years in good health. Material for sequencing was PBMCs. CDR3 residues: CSVEGDKGLSYNEQFF. In DNA form, the CDR3 reads TGCAGCGTTGAAGGCGATAAGGGCCTGTCCTACAATGAGCAGTTCTTC.